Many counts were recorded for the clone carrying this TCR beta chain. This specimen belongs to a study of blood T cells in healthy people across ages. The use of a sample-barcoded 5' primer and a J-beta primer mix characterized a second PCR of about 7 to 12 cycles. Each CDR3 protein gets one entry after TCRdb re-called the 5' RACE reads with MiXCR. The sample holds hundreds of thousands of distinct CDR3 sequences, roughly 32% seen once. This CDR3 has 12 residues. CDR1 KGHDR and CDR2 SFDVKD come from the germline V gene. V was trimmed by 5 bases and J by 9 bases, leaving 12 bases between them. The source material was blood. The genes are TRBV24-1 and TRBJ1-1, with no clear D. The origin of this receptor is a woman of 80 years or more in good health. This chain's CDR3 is CATSVPDGKAFF. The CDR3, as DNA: TGTGCCACCAGTGTACCCGACGGGAAAGCTTTCTTT.